One sample yielded the 25 T cell receptor beta chains listed below, sequenced in a study of T-cell memory formation after mild COVID-19. TCRdb analysed the 5' RACE reads with MiXCR anew, one entry per CDR3 protein. Of about 560,000 distinct CDR3 sequences in the sample, about 20% were seen once. The source material was PBMCs or a T cell subset sorted from them (not recorded which). These receptors were taken from an adult woman who had mild COVID-19 (a few samples of this study predate the infection). Cell type and time point are not known.

This clonotype was counted many times. The V gene is TRBV4-1, the J gene TRBJ2-1; D gene uncertain. Germline-derived CDR1 and CDR2 are MGHRA and YSYEKL. The CDR3 totals 15 residues. Trimming removed 0 bases at V and 2 bases at J, with 8 bases between. Here the CDR3 DNA reads TGCGCCAGCAGCCAAGAGCCAGGCCCCTACAATGAGCAGTTCTTC. This gives the protein CASSQEPGPYNEQFF.

The chain employs TRBV18 and TRBJ2-7; no definite D call. In germline, CDR1 is KGHSH, CDR2 LQKENI. Trimming removed 3 bases from V and 2 bases from J, with 8 bases in between. The CDR3 contains 13 residues. The CDR3: CASSPDLTYEQYF. CDR3 sequence (DNA): TGTGCCAGCTCACCTGATCTCACCTACGAGCAGTACTTC.

This clonotype has a handful of counts. V and J are TRBV9 and TRBJ2-3; TRBD2 aligns across 8 bases. V gave up 2 bases and J gave up 3 bases; unmatched junction bases: 5. Germline V gene lookup returns CDR1 SGDLS and CDR2 YYNGEE. This CDR3 region has 15 residues. Written as DNA, the CDR3 is TGTGCCAGCAGCGTTTCGGGGGGGCGGACAGATACGCAGTATTTT. As protein: CASSVSGGRTDTQYF.

The rearrangement links TRBV27 to TRBJ1-1; 10 bases are a match to TRBD1. V gave up 2 bases and J gave up 4 bases; unmatched junction bases: 7. The CDR3 loop spans 16 amino acids. Germline loops: CDR1 MNHEY, CDR2 SMNVEV (reference sequence). Written as DNA, the CDR3 is TGTGCCAGCAGTTTAGAGGGACAGGGGATTGGCACTGAAGCTTTCTTT. The encoded protein is CASSLEGQGIGTEAFF.

This clonotype occurred many times. The chain recombines TRBV20-1 with TRBJ2-7, with D perhaps TRBD1 (6 bases). The CDR3 is 12 residues long. Germline V gene sequence: CDR1 DFQATT, CDR2 SNEGSKA (reference sequence). With 6 bases removed from V and 0 bases from J, the gap between germline ends came to 9 bases. CDR3 in amino acids: CSAQTGSYEQYF. CDR3 DNA sequence: TGCAGTGCACAGACAGGCTCCTACGAGCAGTACTTC.

The V call is TRBV24-1, the J call TRBJ2-5; 9 bases match TRBD2. CDR3 length: 15 residues. Germline V lookup: CDR1 KGHDR, CDR2 SFDVKD. The ends lost 3 bases at V and 3 bases at J; junction bases unmatched: 4. The chain's CDR3 is CATSDPIAGEETQYF. CDR3 sequence (DNA): TGTGCCACCAGTGATCCTATAGCGGGGGAAGAGACCCAGTACTTC.

The chain uses TRBV18 and TRBJ2-1; 10 positions agree with TRBD2. The V gene end was trimmed by 2 bases and the J gene end by 6 bases; junction bases not matched to a gene: 4. This CDR3 region has 15 residues. Per the germline V gene, CDR1 is KGHSH and CDR2 is LQKENI. CDR3 sequence: CASSPSGLAFNEQFF. The CDR3 DNA sequence: TGTGCCAGCTCACCATCGGGACTAGCGTTCAATGAGCAGTTCTTC.

This clonotype was found a few times. The gene calls are TRBV7-8 and TRBJ2-2; unclear D gene. CDR1 SGHVS and CDR2 FQNEAQ come from the germline V gene. Trimming shortened V by 1 base and J by 0 bases, and 12 bases separated the two germline ends. This CDR3 contains 17 residues. In nucleotides, the CDR3 is TGTGCCAGCAGCTTAGTTGCGCGCGCTGCGAACACCGGGGAGCTGTTTTTT. As protein: CASSLVARAANTGELFF. Complete variable domain (other parts from reference TRBV7-8 and TRBJ2-2): GAGVSQSPRYKVAKRGQDVALRCDPISGHVSLFWYQQALGQGPEFLTYFQNEAQLDKSGLPSDRFFAERPEGSVSTLKIQRTQQEDSAVYLCASSLVARAANTGELFFGEGSRLTVL.

Here the CDR3 reads CASSEGTAGYTF. CDR3 sequence (DNA): TGTGCCAGCAGTGAGGGGACAGCTGGCTACACCTTC. V usage is TRBV6-1 and J usage is TRBJ1-2; 7 nucleotides match TRBD1. After removal of 3 bases from V and 7 bases from J, the junction contained 2 bases not matched to a gene. Per germline, CDR1 MNHNS and CDR2 SASEGT. This CDR3 is built from 12 residues.

This clonotype was seen only a few times. The chain links TRBV10-2 to TRBJ2-7; D gene ambiguous. The germline V gene encodes CDR1 WSHSY and CDR2 SAAADI. Trimming stripped 5 bases from V and 7 bases from J, with 9 bases between. The length of the CDR3 is 11 residues. CDR3 in DNA: TGCGCCAGCAGTCCCGACGCGGAGCAGTACTTC. Translated: CASSPDAEQYF.

The V call is TRBV7-3, the J call TRBJ2-2; TRBD2 agrees at 8 bases. The germline gives CDR1 SGHTA, CDR2 FQGTGA. The CDR3 runs to 16 residues. The V and J ends lost 0 bases and 3 bases, in that order; junction bases with no gene match: 3. CDR3 nucleotides: TGTGCCAGCAGCTTAACCCGGACTAGCTACACCGGGGAGCTGTTTTTT. It codes for CASSLTRTSYTGELFF.

This clonotype has just a few counts. The CDR3 loop is CATSDSGQPSNYGYTF. The CDR3 nucleotides read TGTGCCACCAGTGACTCCGGACAGCCTTCTAACTATGGCTACACCTTC. V is TRBV24-1 and J is TRBJ1-2; weak D call: TRBD1 (6 bases). The V and J ends lost 4 bases and 0 bases respectively, with 14 bases between them. The CDR3 runs to 16 residues. Germline CDR1 is KGHDR and CDR2 is SFDVKD.

J is TRBJ2-3 and V is TRBV12-3 or TRBV12-4; D not certain. Trimming stripped 3 bases from V and 8 bases from J, with 12 bases between. This CDR3 comprises 13 residues. In DNA form, the CDR3 reads TGTGCCAGCAGTTTTAATCCATTGGGTACGCAGTATTTT. Amino acids: CASSFNPLGTQYF.

CDR3 amino acids: CASSQGAFRTDTQYF. The CDR3 DNA reads TGTGCCAGCAGCCAAGGGGCCTTCCGCACAGATACGCAGTATTTT. The chain couples TRBV14 to TRBJ2-3; D unresolved. The CDR3 is 15 residues long. CDR1 is SGHDN and CDR2 is FVKESK in the germline V gene. Trimming took 1 base from V and 1 from J, leaving 9 bases between them.

The rearrangement joins TRBV7-2 to TRBJ1-2; 7 positions match TRBD1. Germline trimming cut 5 bases from V and 4 bases from J; bases unmatched to any gene: 10. CDR3 length equals 15 residues. Germline V lookup: CDR1 SGHTA, CDR2 FQGNSA. The CDR3 DNA sequence: TGTGCCAGCAGCCCCCAGGGGGTATTATCCTATGGCTACACCTTC. Encoded protein: CASSPQGVLSYGYTF.

The chain carries TRBV30 and TRBJ2-2; D gene uncertain. Germline CDR1 and CDR2: GTSNPN and SVGIG (reference sequence). The CDR3 has 12 residues. Trimming left V 8 bases short and J 2 bases short, with 9 bases between. The chain's CDR3 is CARADNTGELFF. The CDR3 DNA reads TGTGCCCGGGCGGATAACACCGGGGAGCTGTTTTTT.

The chain uses TRBV18 and TRBJ1-2, with D unresolved. Germline V gene lookup returns CDR1 KGHSH and CDR2 LQKENI. This CDR3 contains 13 residues. V shed 2 bases and J shed 3 bases, with 7 bases lying between them. The CDR3 region is CASSPDLDYGYTF. The CDR3 DNA is TGTGCCAGCTCACCAGATTTGGACTATGGCTACACCTTC.

The chain recombines TRBV30 with TRBJ2-5; TRBD1 matches 7 bases. Losses at the gene ends were 3 bases for V and 2 bases for J; bases not matched to a gene: 6. Per germline, CDR1 GTSNPN and CDR2 SVGIG (reference sequence). The CDR3 runs to 14 residues. In DNA, the CDR3 is TGTGCCTGGAGCGGGACAGCGATACAAGAGACCCAGTACTTC. Its protein is CAWSGTAIQETQYF. Full variable domain (outside the CDR3, taken from reference TRBV30 and TRBJ2-5): SQTIHQWPATLVQPVGSPLSLECTVEGTSNPNLYWYRQAAGRGLQLLFYSVGIGQISSEVPQNLSASRPQDRQFILSSKKLLLSDSGFYLCAWSGTAIQETQYFGPGTRLLVL.

This clonotype was recorded a few times. This sequence joins TRBV4-3 and TRBJ2-1, with TRBD1 matching over 7 bases. Germline V gives CDR1 LGHNA, CDR2 YSLEER. The CDR3 totals 15 residues. The junction had 8 bases not matched to a gene; V was cut back by 4 bases and J by 5 bases. The CDR3 protein is CASSLDRVGHNEQFF. The CDR3 DNA follows: TGCGCCAGCAGCCTCGACAGGGTAGGTCACAATGAGCAGTTCTTC.

The chain joins TRBV19 to TRBJ1-1; D remains unclear. The CDR3 is 13 amino acids. V gave up 3 bases and J gave up 5 bases, with 10 bases separating them. Germline CDR1 LNHDA, CDR2 SQIVND (reference sequence). The CDR3 loop is CASSISGSTEAFF. The CDR3 DNA reads as TGTGCCAGTAGTATTTCGGGGTCGACTGAAGCTTTCTTT.

The table lists this clonotype with a few counts. The chain recombines TRBV27 with TRBJ2-1, with TRBD2 identical over 7 bases. The CDR3 consists of 13 residues. The J segment lost 8 bases and the V segment lost 7 bases, leaving 8 bases of the junction unmatched. Germline V CDR1 and CDR2: MNHEY, SMNVEV (reference sequence). The CDR3 DNA reads TGTGCCAGCACCCGCCCGGGAGGAGATGAGCAGTTCTTC. Its translation is CASTRPGGDEQFF.

The V gene is TRBV7-3, the J gene TRBJ2-3; 9 nucleotides match TRBD2. Trimming cost V 5 bases and J 3 bases; bases outside gene matches: 12. The germline gives CDR1 SGHTA, CDR2 FQGTGA. The CDR3 sequence is 17 residues long. CDR3 protein: CASSPMDGGRGTDTQYF. The CDR3 bases are TGTGCCAGCAGCCCCATGGACGGCGGGAGGGGGACAGATACGCAGTATTTT.

V is TRBV5-1 and J is TRBJ2-7; D might be TRBD1 or TRBD2, each matching 5 bases. Germline CDR1 and CDR2: SGHRS and YFSETQ. Trimming removed 0 bases at V and 3 bases at J, with 10 bases between. This CDR3 is built from 14 residues. Here the CDR3 reads CASSLGGSRYEQYF. For the CDR3, the DNA is TGCGCCAGCAGCTTGGGGGGGTCCCGCTACGAGCAGTACTTC.

The chain uses TRBV7-2 and TRBJ2-2; 12 nucleotides align to TRBD1. The CDR3 is 17 amino acids. The junction had 11 bases not matched to a gene; V was cut back by 6 bases and J by 6 bases. Germline CDR1 SGHTA, CDR2 FQGNSA. The CDR3 loop is CASRSSTGTGGAGELFF. DNA for the CDR3: TGTGCCAGCAGATCCTCTACCGGGACAGGGGGCGCCGGGGAGCTGTTTTTT.

The table lists this clonotype with many counts. The CDR3 reads CATSDPGGNTIYF. For the CDR3, the DNA is TGTGCCACCAGTGATCCGGGCGGAAACACCATATATTTT. The genes are TRBV24-1 and TRBJ1-3; D uncertain. Deletions cut 3 bases from V and 4 bases from J, with 6 bases between. This CDR3 comprises 13 residues. Per germline, CDR1 KGHDR and CDR2 SFDVKD.